The 5 T cell receptor beta chains listed next were all sequenced from one sample in a study of blood T cell repertoires in COVID-19. Assay: immunoSEQ multiplex PCR; the TCRdb copy retains only in-frame clones and omits some. The table shows 100,000 to 150,000 clones, with under 85% occurring only once. Sequencing was performed on peripheral blood. The receptor source for this set is a woman aged 55 to 70 with acute or convalescent COVID-19.

The CDR3 region is CAIPGQPDDNSPLHF. As DNA, the CDR3 is TGTGCCATCCCTGGGCAGCCGGATGATAATTCACCCCTCCACTTT. The chain employs TRBV2 and TRBJ1-6; D gene ambiguous. The CDR3 covers 15 residues. The germline gives CDR1 SNHLY, CDR2 FYNNEI. V shed 10 bases and J shed 5 bases, with 18 bases lying between them.

This rearrangement joins TRBV5-1 to TRBJ2-1, with 8 bases identical to TRBD1. This CDR3 region has 17 residues. The junction had 12 bases not matched to a gene; V was cut back by 0 bases and J by 7 bases. Germline lookup yields CDR1 SGHRS and CDR2 YFSETQ. For the CDR3, the DNA is TGCGCCAGCAGCTTGGGTGGACAGGGAACGGCAGGGAATGAGCAGTTCTTC. This translates into CASSLGGQGTAGNEQFF. Supplemented by reference TRBV5-1 and TRBJ2-1, the full variable domain reads KAGVTQTPRYLIKTRGQQVTLSCSPISGHRSVSWYQQTPGQGLQFLFEYFSETQRNKGNFPGRFSGRQFSNSRSEMNVSTLELGDSALYLCASSLGGQGTAGNEQFFGPGTRLTVL.

The V and J genes are TRBV5-4 and TRBJ2-2; possible D gene TRBD1, 6 bases. Germline values: CDR1 SGHNT, CDR2 YYREEE (reference sequence). This CDR3 comprises 15 residues. The germline V and J ends were trimmed by 0 bases and 4 bases, with 10 bases remaining between them. In nucleotides, the CDR3 is TGTGCCAGCAGCTTGGTAGGGGGAATCACCGGGGAGCTGTTTTTT. Its translation: CASSLVGGITGELFF.

The rearrangement links TRBV20-1 to TRBJ2-2, with TRBD2 matching 7 bases. Germline V gene lookup returns CDR1 DFQATT and CDR2 SNEGSKA (reference sequence). The length of the CDR3 is 14 residues. With V trimmed by 3 bases and J by 5 bases, 6 bases remained unmatched. The CDR3 spells CSASGSGVTGELFF. The DNA for the CDR3 is TGCAGTGCTAGTGGAAGCGGGGTGACCGGGGAGCTGTTTTTT.

CDR3 in amino acids: CASSLIGGSGDTQYF. The CDR3 DNA reads TGTGCCAGCAGCTTAATCGGCGGGTCGGGAGATACGCAGTATTTT. The chain combines TRBV7-3 with TRBJ2-3, with a possible D match to TRBD2 (5 bases). V lost 1 base and J lost 5, with 13 bases in between. The CDR3 is 15 residues long. Germline V CDR1 and CDR2: SGHTA, FQGTGA. Full variable domain (rest looked up from reference TRBV7-3 and TRBJ2-3): GAGVSQTPSNKVTEKGKYVELRCDPISGHTALYWYRQSLGQGPEFLIYFQGTGAADDSGLPNDRFFAVRPEGSVSTLKIQRTERGDSAVYLCASSLIGGSGDTQYFGPGTRLTVL.